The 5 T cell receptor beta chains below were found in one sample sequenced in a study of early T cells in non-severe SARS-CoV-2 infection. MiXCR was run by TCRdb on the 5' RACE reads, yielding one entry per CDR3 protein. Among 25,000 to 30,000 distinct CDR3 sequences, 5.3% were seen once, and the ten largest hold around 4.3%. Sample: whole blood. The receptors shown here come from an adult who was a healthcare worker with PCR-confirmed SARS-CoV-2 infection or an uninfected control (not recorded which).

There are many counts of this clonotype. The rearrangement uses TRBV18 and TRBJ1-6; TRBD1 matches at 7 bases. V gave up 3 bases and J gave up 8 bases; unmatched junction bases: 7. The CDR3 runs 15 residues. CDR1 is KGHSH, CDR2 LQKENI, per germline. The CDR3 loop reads CASSPKTGMDSPLHF. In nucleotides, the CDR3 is TGTGCCAGCTCACCTAAGACAGGGATGGATTCACCCCTCCACTTT.

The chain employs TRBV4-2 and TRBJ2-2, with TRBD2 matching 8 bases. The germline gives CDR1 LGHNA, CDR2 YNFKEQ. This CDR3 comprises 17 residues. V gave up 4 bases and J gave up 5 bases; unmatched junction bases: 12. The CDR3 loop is CASSREVSGSRTGELFF. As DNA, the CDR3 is TGTGCCAGCAGCCGGGAGGTGAGCGGGAGCAGAACCGGGGAGCTGTTTTTT.

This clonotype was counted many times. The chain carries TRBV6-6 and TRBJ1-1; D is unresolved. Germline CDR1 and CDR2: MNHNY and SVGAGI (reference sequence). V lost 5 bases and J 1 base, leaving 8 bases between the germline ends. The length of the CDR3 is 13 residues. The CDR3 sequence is CASSTRANTEAFF. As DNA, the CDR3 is TGTGCCAGCAGTACAAGGGCGAACACTGAAGCTTTCTTT.

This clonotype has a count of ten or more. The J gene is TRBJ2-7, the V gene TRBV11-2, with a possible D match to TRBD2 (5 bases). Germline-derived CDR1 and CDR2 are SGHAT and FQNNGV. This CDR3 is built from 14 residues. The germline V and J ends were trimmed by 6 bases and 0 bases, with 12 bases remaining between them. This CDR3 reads CASRRTSTSYEQYF. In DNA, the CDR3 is TGTGCCAGCAGACGTACTAGTACCTCCTACGAGCAGTACTTC.

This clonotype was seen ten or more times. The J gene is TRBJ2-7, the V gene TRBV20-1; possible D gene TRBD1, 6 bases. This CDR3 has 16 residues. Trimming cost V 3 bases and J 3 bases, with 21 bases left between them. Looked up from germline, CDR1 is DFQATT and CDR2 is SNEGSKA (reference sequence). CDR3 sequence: CSASLQGIGESYEQYF. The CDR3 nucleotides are TGCAGTGCTAGTCTACAGGGCATCGGGGAGAGCTACGAGCAGTACTTC.